These 25 T cell receptor beta chains were sequenced from one sample in a study of T cell responses to AZD1222 COVID-19 vaccine. TCRdb's copy holds only in-frame clones and misses some; the assay was immunoSEQ multiplex PCR. The table records 140,000 to 150,000 clones, around 86% of them present only once. The specimen was peripheral blood, collected on day 0 of MenACWY control vaccination. Receptors originate from an adult in good health.

A note on this clone: In the same sample, other DNA sequences code for this CDR3. This chain joins TRBV18 and TRBJ1-2, with D unresolved. The V gene lost 2 bases and the J gene lost 4 bases, with 8 bases spanning the gap. The CDR3 is 13 amino acids. From germline, CDR1 is KGHSH and CDR2 LQKENI. CDR3: CASSPTEGYGYTF. As DNA, the CDR3 is TGTGCCAGCTCACCAACGGAAGGCTATGGCTACACCTTC.

V is TRBV2 and J is TRBJ1-1; maybe TRBD1 (6 bases). Trimming took off 3 bases at V and 11 bases at J, with 16 bases between the two ends. CDR3 length: 13 residues. CDR1 and CDR2 (germline): SNHLY, FYNNEI. The CDR3 sequence: CASSDRGLSSAFF. As DNA, the CDR3 is TGTGCCAGCAGTGACAGGGGCTTATCGTCGGCTTTCTTT.

The chain is built from TRBV24-1 and TRBJ2-1; the D is unclear. Between the trimmed V and J ends, which lost 0 bases and 6 bases, there was a span of 5 bases. Germline CDR1 is KGHDR and CDR2 is SFDVKD. The CDR3 runs 13 residues. CDR3: CATSDLNSNEQFF. CDR3 in DNA: TGTGCCACCAGTGATTTGAATAGCAATGAGCAGTTCTTC.

This chain uses TRBV2 with TRBJ2-2; maybe TRBD2 (6 bases). Trimming pared 7 bases from V and 5 bases from J, leaving 8 bases between. Germline-derived CDR1 and CDR2 are SNHLY and FYNNEI. This CDR3 spans 12 amino acids. The CDR3 sequence is CASMGGTGELFF. Here the CDR3 DNA reads TGTGCCAGCATGGGGGGAACCGGGGAGCTGTTTTTT.

V gene TRBV12-3 or TRBV12-4 combines with J gene TRBJ2-3; no firm D call. Trimming pared 3 bases from V and 2 bases from J, leaving 6 bases between. This CDR3 has 13 amino acids. CDR3 in DNA: TGTGCCAGCAGTTTGCACAACACAGATACGCAGTATTTT. It encodes CASSLHNTDTQYF.

This clone came up a few times. This CDR3 reads CASSERGGREQFF. The CDR3 DNA reads as TGTGCCAGCAGTGAACGGGGGGGCCGTGAGCAGTTCTTC. This chain uses TRBV6-4 with TRBJ2-1, with TRBD2 matching 8 bases. Germline CDR1 is MRHNA and CDR2 is SNTAGT. V gave up 3 bases and J gave up 9 bases; unmatched junction bases: 4. CDR3 length: 13 amino acids.

This sequence joins TRBV6-5 and TRBJ1-3, with 10 positions matching TRBD1. The CDR3 covers 14 residues. After removal of 7 bases from V and 4 bases from J, the junction contained 4 bases not matched to a gene. CDR1 MNHEY and CDR2 SVGAGI come from the germline V gene. CDR3 coding DNA: TGTGCCAGCACCCGGACAGGGGGAGGAAACACCATATATTTT. Protein sequence: CASTRTGGGNTIYF.

V and J are TRBV19 and TRBJ1-5; tentative D call: TRBD1 (6 bases). This CDR3 spans 16 amino acids. V was trimmed by 1 base and J by 0 bases, leaving 10 bases between them. Germline CDR1 is LNHDA and CDR2 is SQIVND (reference sequence). CDR3 sequence: CASSIVGTLSNQPQHF. The CDR3 DNA reads as TGTGCCAGTAGTATAGTTGGGACACTTAGCAATCAGCCCCAGCATTTT.

CDR3 in amino acids: CASSEEGVKQYV. The CDR3 DNA sequence: TGTGCCAGCAGTGAAGAAGGGGTTAAGCAGTACGTC. The chain joins TRBV6-1 to TRBJ2-7; weak D call: TRBD1 (5 bases). The CDR3 loop spans 12 amino acids. The germline V gene encodes CDR1 MNHNS and CDR2 SASEGT. V lost 1 base and J 8 bases, leaving 9 bases between the germline ends.

Details on this clone: Other DNA sequences in this specimen translate into the identical CDR3. The V and J genes are TRBV6-5 and TRBJ1-5, with TRBD1 as a possible D gene (5 bases). V lost 3 bases, J lost 1 base, and 10 bases lay in between. The CDR3 covers 15 residues. Germline-derived CDR1 and CDR2 are MNHEY and SVGAGI. CDR3 nucleotide sequence: TGTGCCAGCAGTTATCAAAAGGGGAGCAATCAGCCCCAGCATTTT. Translating gives CASSYQKGSNQPQHF.

This clone showed up just once. The V and J genes are TRBV5-6 and TRBJ1-5; tentatively, D is TRBD1 (5 bases). This CDR3 is 15 amino acids long. V was cut by 4 bases and J by 9 bases, with 20 bases left in between. The germline gives CDR1 SGHDT, CDR2 YYEEEE. CDR3 DNA: TGTGCCAGCAGCCTGGGGCTGGCCAGGGTGGGGCCCCAGCATTTT. As protein: CASSLGLARVGPQHF.

This sequence joins TRBV24-1 and TRBJ2-4, with 8 bases aligning to TRBD2. The CDR3 loop spans 13 amino acids. The germline CDR1 and CDR2 sequences are KGHDR and SFDVKD. V dropped 4 bases and J dropped 9; count of bases not matched to a gene: 4. CDR3 residues: CATSEGTRSIQYF. DNA of the CDR3: TGTGCCACCAGTGAGGGGACTAGGAGCATTCAGTACTTC.

The chain is built from TRBV6-5 and TRBJ1-1; D ambiguous. The CDR3 sequence is 15 residues long. Germline V CDR1 and CDR2: MNHEY, SVGAGI. V lost 6 bases, J lost 4 bases, and 18 bases lay in between. In nucleotides, the CDR3 is TGTGCCAGCAGCCGCGAACCGGGATTGGGCACTGAAGCTTTCTTT. It encodes CASSREPGLGTEAFF.

The gene calls are TRBV3-1 (or the pseudogene TRBV3-2) and TRBJ2-2; maybe TRBD1 (6 bases). Germline V CDR1 and CDR2: LGHDT, YNNKEL (reference sequence). Trimming removed 0 bases at V and 1 base at J, with 9 bases between. This CDR3 comprises 16 residues. As DNA, the CDR3 is TGTGCCAGCAGCCAAGAAGGGACATGGAACACCGGGGAGCTGTTTTTT. It codes for CASSQEGTWNTGELFF.

V usage is TRBV19 and J usage is TRBJ2-3; D may correspond to TRBD1 or TRBD2 (5 bases each). CDR1 LNHDA and CDR2 SQIVND come from the germline V gene (reference sequence). V lost 3 bases and J lost 2, with 9 bases in between. The CDR3 extends over 14 amino acids. The CDR3: CASSMLGVTDTQYF. Written as DNA, the CDR3 is TGTGCCAGTAGTATGTTGGGGGTCACAGATACGCAGTATTTT.

The J gene is TRBJ1-4, the V gene TRBV2; maybe TRBD1 (6 bases). The V gene lost 6 bases and the J gene lost 5 bases, with 16 bases spanning the gap. Germline CDR1 is SNHLY and CDR2 is FYNNEI. The CDR3 sequence is 15 residues long. CDR3 in amino acids: CASSRVGGANEKLFF. The CDR3 DNA reads TGTGCCAGCAGCCGGGTCGGGGGGGCAAATGAAAAACTGTTTTTT.

This clone was picked up one time. The chain is built from TRBV6-5 and TRBJ1-1; D not certain. The CDR3 loop spans 13 amino acids. Trimming removed 7 bases at V and 1 base at J, with 10 bases between. Germline CDR1 reads MNHEY; CDR2 reads SVGAGI. The CDR3 nucleotides read TGTGCCAGCACCTTTACATGGAACACTGAAGCTTTCTTT. It yields the protein CASTFTWNTEAFF.

This clone was found a few times. V usage is TRBV6-5 and J usage is TRBJ2-2; no clear D. Germline values: CDR1 MNHEY, CDR2 SVGAGI. The CDR3 is 13 residues long. Trimming stripped 2 bases from V and 7 bases from J, with 8 bases between. This CDR3 is CASSYGVSGELFF. CDR3 coding DNA: TGTGCCAGCAGTTACGGGGTTAGCGGGGAGCTGTTTTTT.

The genes are TRBV19 and TRBJ2-1, with D tentatively TRBD1 or TRBD2 (5 bases each). Germline V gives CDR1 LNHDA, CDR2 SQIVND (reference sequence). Trimming left V 9 bases short and J 8 bases short, with 20 bases between. CDR3 length equals 14 residues. DNA for the CDR3: TGTGCCAGCCCCCCGTCGGGGCCACGGGATGAGCAGTTCTTC. Translated: CASPPSGPRDEQFF.

The chain has TRBV7-8 and TRBJ2-7; 13 nucleotides align to TRBD2. The CDR3 extends over 19 amino acids. The V gene's germline CDR1 is SGHVS and CDR2 FQNEAQ. Trimming at V came to 5 bases and at J to 1 base, leaving 14 bases not matched to a gene. CDR3: CASSPYRLAGGVVSYEQYV. The DNA for the CDR3 is TGTGCCAGCAGCCCTTACCGACTAGCGGGGGGTGTGGTTTCCTACGAGCAGTACGTC.

CDR3 protein: CASSQDAGTGELFF. CDR3 nucleotides: TGCGCCAGCAGCCAAGATGCAGGGACCGGGGAGCTGTTTTTT. The V call is TRBV4-1, the J call TRBJ2-2; maybe TRBD1 (5 bases). The ends were cut back, 0 bases at V and 5 bases at J, with 7 bases in the middle. The CDR3 loop spans 14 amino acids. Germline V lookup: CDR1 MGHRA, CDR2 YSYEKL.

Here the CDR3 DNA reads TGTGCCAGCAGTTCCCTCACATACGAGCAGTACGTC. It translates to CASSSLTYEQYV. This chain links TRBV28 with TRBJ2-7, with no clear D. V lost 4 bases, J lost 4 bases, and 8 bases lay in between. Germline V lookup: CDR1 MDHEN, CDR2 SYDVKM. The CDR3 has 12 amino acids.

This chain links TRBV28 with TRBJ1-1; D is perhaps TRBD1 (6 bases). V lost 6 bases and J 9 bases, leaving 14 bases between the germline ends. Germline V gene sequence: CDR1 MDHEN, CDR2 SYDVKM. The CDR3 consists of 12 residues. CDR3 nucleotides: TGTGCCAGCAGGAGGCAACAGGGAAAAGCTTTCTTT. Protein: CASRRQQGKAFF.

This clone turned up a few times. The J gene is TRBJ1-2, the V gene TRBV5-1, with D hard to call. This CDR3 spans 13 amino acids. The germline V gene has CDR1 SGHRS and CDR2 YFSETQ. With 1 base removed from V and 4 bases from J, the gap between germline ends came to 8 bases. The CDR3 nucleotides read TGCGCCAGCAGCTTGTTTCAGAGCTATGGCTACACCTTC. Its translation: CASSLFQSYGYTF.

V is TRBV5-1 and J is TRBJ2-3; a possible D gene is TRBD1 (5 bases). Germline V gene sequence: CDR1 SGHRS, CDR2 YFSETQ. V was cut by 0 bases and J by 0 bases, with 11 bases left in between. The CDR3 has 16 amino acids. The CDR3 DNA reads as TGCGCCAGCAGCTTGGGACAGCCTTTTAGCACAGATACGCAGTATTTT. Encoded protein: CASSLGQPFSTDTQYF.